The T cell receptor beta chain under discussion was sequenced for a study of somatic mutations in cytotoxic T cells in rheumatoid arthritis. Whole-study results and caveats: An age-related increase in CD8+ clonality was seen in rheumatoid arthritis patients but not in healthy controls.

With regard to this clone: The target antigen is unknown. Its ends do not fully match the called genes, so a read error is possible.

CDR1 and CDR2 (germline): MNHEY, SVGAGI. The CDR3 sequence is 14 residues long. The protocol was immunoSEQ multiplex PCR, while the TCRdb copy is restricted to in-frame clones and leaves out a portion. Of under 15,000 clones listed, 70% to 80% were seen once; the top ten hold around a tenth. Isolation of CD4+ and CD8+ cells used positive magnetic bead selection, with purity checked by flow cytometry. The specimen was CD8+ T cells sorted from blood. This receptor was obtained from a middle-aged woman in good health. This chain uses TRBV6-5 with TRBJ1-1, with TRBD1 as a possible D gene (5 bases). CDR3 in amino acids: CASSPLEGATAWVF. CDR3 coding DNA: TGTGCCAGCAGCCCTTTAGAAGGGGCGACGGCGTGGGTTTTT.